Below, 12 T cell receptor beta chains from the same sample are listed, as sequenced in a study of blood T cell repertoires in COVID-19. This table comes from immunoSEQ multiplex PCR, and its TCRdb copy is limited to in-frame clones, with some not included. Of about 300,000 clones listed, about nine tenths are singletons. The sample comprised PBMCs or T cells enriched from blood (not recorded which). The receptor source for this set is a woman aged 50 to 60 who had been exposed to COVID-19.

Comments on this clone: The identical CDR3 is also encoded by other nucleotide sequences in the sample. This chain uses TRBV5-1 with TRBJ1-3; D uncertain. V was cut by 0 bases and J by 0 bases, with 4 bases left in between. The CDR3 is made up of 14 amino acids. Looked up from germline, CDR1 is SGHRS and CDR2 is YFSETQ. CDR3 in amino acids: CASSLDSSGNTIYF. As DNA, the CDR3 is TGCGCCAGCAGCTTGGATAGCTCTGGAAACACCATATATTTT.

The table lists this clone with a count of one. The gene calls are TRBV6-5 and TRBJ1-1; 10 positions match TRBD1. V gave up 6 bases and J gave up 8 bases; unmatched junction bases: 6. Germline loops: CDR1 MNHEY, CDR2 SVGAGI. The CDR3 spans 13 residues. CDR3 loop: CASRPGTGAEAFF. The DNA for the CDR3 is TGTGCCAGCAGACCCGGGACAGGGGCGGAAGCTTTCTTT.

The CDR3 loop is CASSAGQGGFQEQYF. The CDR3 DNA follows: TGTGCCAGCAGCGCCGGACAGGGGGGATTTCAGGAGCAGTACTTC. The chain recombines TRBV3-1 (or the pseudogene TRBV3-2) with TRBJ2-7, with 10 bases matching TRBD1. Germline V gene data show CDR1 as LGHDT and CDR2 as YNNKEL (reference sequence). Losses at the gene ends were 5 bases for V and 7 bases for J; bases not matched to a gene: 11. The CDR3 runs 15 residues.

V usage is TRBV5-4 and J usage is TRBJ1-4, with 7 bases that match TRBD1. Losses at the gene ends were 0 bases for V and 11 bases for J; bases not matched to a gene: 4. Germline V gene lookup returns CDR1 SGHNT and CDR2 YYREEE (reference sequence). This CDR3 comprises 13 residues. In DNA, the CDR3 is TGTGCCAGCAGCTTGGCCTTGGACAGGAAACTGTTTTTT. This gives the protein CASSLALDRKLFF.

The V and J genes are TRBV27 and TRBJ1-5; TRBD1 might be the D (5 bases). Per the germline V gene, CDR1 is MNHEY and CDR2 is SMNVEV (reference sequence). The germline V and J ends were trimmed by 5 bases and 2 bases, with 13 bases remaining between them. CDR3 length: 15 amino acids. As DNA, the CDR3 is TGTGCCAGCAGTAGTCGCGGGGCTGGCAATCAGCCCCAGCATTTT. Encoded protein: CASSSRGAGNQPQHF.

V is TRBV3-1 (or the pseudogene TRBV3-2) and J is TRBJ2-6; D remains ambiguous. Germline CDR1 reads LGHDT; CDR2 reads YNNKEL (reference sequence). The CDR3 extends over 18 amino acids. Trimming pared 4 bases from V and 0 bases from J, leaving 16 bases between. Here the CDR3 reads CASSPSASGRSGANVLTF. CDR3 bases: TGTGCCAGCAGCCCGTCGGCGTCGGGTCGCTCTGGGGCCAACGTCCTGACTTTC.

The table lists this clone with a few counts. The V gene is TRBV11-2, the J gene TRBJ1-5; possibly TRBD1 for D (5 bases). CDR3 length: 13 residues. The V end lost 5 bases, the J end lost 5 bases, and 10 bases lay between the germline ends. Germline V gives CDR1 SGHAT, CDR2 FQNNGV. CDR3 DNA sequence: TGTGCCAGCAGCCAGGGACTTCATCAGCCCCAGCATTTT. It specifies CASSQGLHQPQHF.

V is TRBV7-8 and J is TRBJ2-7; 8 nucleotides line up with TRBD1. This CDR3 comprises 13 residues. CDR1 SGHVS and CDR2 FQNEAQ come from the germline V gene. V shed 6 bases and J 9 bases; nucleotides not matched to a gene: 10. The CDR3 loop reads CASSSRTGKAQYF. The CDR3 DNA is TGTGCCAGCAGTTCCCGGACAGGGAAGGCGCAGTACTTC.

The chain uses TRBV5-1 and TRBJ1-1, with 9 bases identical to TRBD1. With 3 bases clipped from V and 5 bases from J, the junction kept 5 bases outside the gene matches. Germline loops: CDR1 SGHRS, CDR2 YFSETQ. The CDR3 contains 14 residues. The CDR3: CASSSDRGVTEAFF. In DNA form, the CDR3 reads TGCGCCAGCAGCTCGGACAGGGGAGTTACTGAAGCTTTCTTT.

The rearrangement links TRBV11-1 to TRBJ1-1; D perhaps matches TRBD1 (5 bases). CDR1 and CDR2 from the germline V gene are SGHAT and FQDESV (reference sequence). This CDR3 region has 15 residues. The V end lost 5 bases, the J end lost 1 base, and 14 bases lay between the germline ends. The CDR3 is CASSLTPTGNTEAFF. The CDR3 DNA is TGTGCCAGCAGCCTGACCCCCACAGGGAACACTGAAGCTTTCTTT.

The V gene is TRBV27, the J gene TRBJ1-6; D remains unclear. CDR3 length: 19 amino acids. Trimming stripped 6 bases from V and 4 bases from J, with 25 bases between. Germline V gene sequence: CDR1 MNHEY, CDR2 SMNVEV (reference sequence). CDR3 coding DNA: TGTGCCAGCAGGAGGAGAGGTACAAACACATATCTATATAATTCACCCCTCCACTTT. The encoded protein is CASRRRGTNTYLYNSPLHF.

This clone has only one observation. The chain links TRBV6-1 to TRBJ2-4, with D possibly matching TRBD2 (5 bases). V was clipped by 3 bases and J by 3 bases, with 12 bases between them. Germline-derived CDR1 and CDR2 are MNHNS and SASEGT. This CDR3 region has 15 residues. The CDR3 spells CASSESSGSKNIQYF. The CDR3 nucleotides read TGTGCCAGCAGTGAGAGTTCGGGGAGCAAAAACATTCAGTACTTC.